Listed here are 18 T cell receptor beta chains from one sample, sequenced in a study of CD8 T cells in ankylosing spondylitis. Their cognate antigens are unknown. One entry per CDR3 protein results from TCRdb running MiXCR on the 5' RACE reads. The repertoire holds a few hundred thousand distinct CDR3 sequences, approximately 20% seen once, with approximately 42% in the top ten. Study-wide results and caveats: Typical of ankylosing spondylitis blood, it appeared, was a TCR beta motif of under 10 highly homologous variants.

Sequencing was carried out using blood, either unsorted or a sorted T cell fraction (not recorded which). The receptor set was obtained from a male donor with ankylosing spondylitis.

V gene TRBV20-1 combines with J gene TRBJ1-5; TRBD1 is a possible D gene (5 bases). The CDR3 consists of 15 residues. Germline V gene sequence: CDR1 DFQATT, CDR2 SNEGSKA (reference sequence). V was shortened by 3 bases and J by 2 bases, with 14 bases between the two germline ends. CDR3 nucleotides: TGCAGTGCTAGTCCCCCGGGGGGTGGCAATCAGCCCCAGCATTTT. Its translation: CSASPPGGGNQPQHF.

This clonotype was picked up a small number of times. V is TRBV15 and J is TRBJ2-7; D remains unclear. Germline values: CDR1 LNHNV, CDR2 YYDKDF (reference sequence). V gave up 1 base and J gave up 6 bases, with 10 bases separating them. The CDR3 has 13 residues. The CDR3 nucleotides are TGTGCCACCAGCAGAGTGCAAGGCCTCGAGCAGTACTTC. It is translated as CATSRVQGLEQYF.

V usage is TRBV15 and J usage is TRBJ2-2; the match to TRBD1 covers 7 bases. The ends lost 2 bases at V and 4 bases at J; junction bases unmatched: 1. This CDR3 spans 14 amino acids. The germline V gene has CDR1 LNHNV and CDR2 YYDKDF (reference sequence). The CDR3 spells CATSRTGATGELFF. The CDR3, as DNA: TGTGCCACCAGCAGAACAGGGGCCACCGGGGAGCTGTTTTTT.

The genes are TRBV10-3 and TRBJ2-7; D perhaps matches TRBD1 (6 bases). Germline lookup yields CDR1 ENHRY and CDR2 SYGVKD. V was shortened by 9 bases and J by 2 bases, with 8 bases between the two germline ends. This CDR3 spans 11 amino acids. DNA of the CDR3: TGTGCCATAGGGGGTGCCTACGAGCAGTACTTC. This gives the protein CAIGGAYEQYF.

The genes are TRBV7-6 and TRBJ1-6; D possibly corresponds to TRBD1 (6 bases). V was shortened by 5 bases and J by 8 bases, with 19 bases between the two germline ends. The CDR3 spans 16 residues. Germline V gene lookup returns CDR1 SGHVS and CDR2 FNYEAQ. The CDR3 loop reads CASSLPPAGVDSPLHF. CDR3 sequence (DNA): TGTGCCAGCAGCCTTCCCCCGGCAGGGGTGGATTCACCCCTCCACTTT. Supplemented by reference TRBV7-6 and TRBJ1-6, the full variable domain reads GAGVSQSPRYKVTKRGQDVALRCDPISGHVSLYWYRQALGQGPEFLTYFNYEAQQDKSGLPNDRFSAERPEGSISTLTIQRTEQRDSAMYRCASSLPPAGVDSPLHFGNGTRLTVT.

This clonotype was picked up many times. The chain uses TRBV11-2 and TRBJ2-7; D is ambiguous. V lost 3 bases, J lost 3 bases, and 9 bases lay in between. The length of the CDR3 is 13 residues. Germline values: CDR1 SGHAT, CDR2 FQNNGV. The CDR3 DNA reads as TGTGCCAGCAGCTTTGGTACAGACTACGAGCAGTACTTC. This gives the protein CASSFGTDYEQYF. Using reference TRBV11-2 and TRBJ2-7 for the parts outside the CDR3, the full variable domain is EAGVAQSPRYKIIEKRQSVAFWCNPISGHATLYWYQQILGQGPKLLIQFQNNGVVDDSQLPKDRFSAERLKGVDSTLKIQPAKLEDSAVYLCASSFGTDYEQYFGPGTRLTVT.

The V call is TRBV4-3, the J call TRBJ1-1; D is unresolved. CDR3 length: 13 amino acids. The V end was cut by 3 bases, the J end by 3 bases, with 8 bases between. Germline V gene data show CDR1 as LGHNA and CDR2 as YSLEER. The CDR3 nucleotides are TGCGCCAGCAGCCAGGAGACGGACACTGAAGCTTTCTTT. Translated: CASSQETDTEAFF.

This clonotype showed up many times. The gene calls are TRBV4-1 and TRBJ2-3; tentatively, D is TRBD2 (5 bases). V was trimmed by 4 bases and J by 5 bases, leaving 10 bases between them. Germline V gene lookup returns CDR1 MGHRA and CDR2 YSYEKL. The length of the CDR3 is 13 residues. CDR3 DNA: TGCGCCAGCAGCCCGCAGAGGGTAGATACGCAGTATTTT. As protein: CASSPQRVDTQYF.

In this sample, this clonotype turned up a few times. The rearrangement uses TRBV11-3 and TRBJ2-5; TRBD2 might be the D (6 bases). V was cut by 4 bases and J by 2 bases, with 14 bases left in between. The germline gives CDR1 SGHNT, CDR2 YENEEA. CDR3 length: 15 residues. As DNA, the CDR3 is TGTGCCAGCAGCTCCCGGGACTTCAATCAAGAGACCCAGTACTTC. Translated, it gives CASSSRDFNQETQYF.

The chain joins TRBV6-2 or TRBV6-3 to TRBJ2-6; a weak D match, TRBD2 (6 bases). CDR3 length: 15 amino acids. The germline V and J ends were trimmed by 6 bases and 0 bases, with 9 bases remaining between them. The germline CDR1 and CDR2 sequences are MNHEY and SVGEGT. CDR3 DNA sequence: TGTGCCAGCAGCTCCGGGAGCTCTGGGGCCAACGTCCTGACTTTC. Translation: CASSSGSSGANVLTF.

This clonotype has at least ten counts. V usage is TRBV12-5 and J usage is TRBJ2-7, with D tentatively TRBD2 (6 bases). The CDR3 runs to 12 residues. V was shortened by 8 bases and J by 2 bases, with 10 bases between the two germline ends. Germline V gene sequence: CDR1 LGHNT, CDR2 FRNRAP. The DNA of the CDR3 is TGTGCTAGTCGTGGCGGGACCTACGAGCAGTACTTC. This encodes CASRGGTYEQYF.

This clonotype came up many times. The chain links TRBV4-1 to TRBJ2-7; perhaps TRBD2 as D (6 bases). V lost 0 bases to trimming and J lost 4 bases, with 13 bases between them. CDR3 length: 15 residues. Germline V gene data show CDR1 as MGHRA and CDR2 as YSYEKL. The CDR3 reads CASSQEGGAGYEQYF. DNA for the CDR3: TGCGCCAGCAGCCAAGAAGGTGGGGCGGGATACGAGCAGTACTTC.

This clonotype was counted between two and nine times. The rearrangement joins TRBV29-1 to TRBJ2-6; D is undetermined. The CDR3 is made up of 14 amino acids. The germline gives CDR1 SQVTM, CDR2 ANQGSEA. V gave up 0 bases and J gave up 3 bases, with 6 bases separating them. The CDR3 here is CSVEDLNGANVLTF. CDR3 nucleotides: TGCAGCGTTGAAGATTTGAATGGGGCCAACGTCCTGACTTTC.

The chain is built from TRBV3-1 and TRBJ2-1; TRBD2 agrees at 7 bases. Germline values: CDR1 LGHDT, CDR2 YNNKEL (reference sequence). The J segment lost 4 bases and the V segment lost 1 base, leaving 10 bases of the junction unmatched. This CDR3 comprises 17 residues. CDR3 sequence (DNA): TGTGCCAGCAGCCAAGGATGGGCTAGCGGAGATTACAATGAGCAGTTCTTC. This gives the protein CASSQGWASGDYNEQFF.

This CDR3 reads CATNSGRSYNEQFF. In DNA form, the CDR3 reads TGTGCCACCAACTCGGGACGCTCCTACAATGAGCAGTTCTTC. This chain joins TRBV15 and TRBJ2-1; D may correspond to TRBD1 or TRBD2 (5 bases each). The CDR3 is made up of 14 amino acids. Germline-derived CDR1 and CDR2 are LNHNV and YYDKDF (reference sequence). The V and J ends lost 7 bases and 0 bases respectively, with 10 bases between them.

The chain carries TRBV12-3 or TRBV12-4 and TRBJ2-7; 10 bases agree with TRBD2. This CDR3 is built from 15 residues. Trimming took 6 bases from V and 2 from J; bases not matched to a gene: 7. The CDR3 nucleotides are TGTGCCAGCAGCCCGGGACTAGCGCCGACCTACGAGCAGTACTTC. Its translation is CASSPGLAPTYEQYF.

V is TRBV6-2 or TRBV6-3 and J is TRBJ2-3; unclear D gene. The CDR3 extends over 13 amino acids. CDR1 is MNHEY, CDR2 SVGEGT, per germline. V was cut by 5 bases and J by 0 bases, with 6 bases left in between. CDR3 nucleotides: TGTGCCAGCAGTGCGGCTAGCACAGATACGCAGTATTTT. This encodes CASSAASTDTQYF.

The chain employs TRBV5-8 and TRBJ1-2; 10 nucleotides line up with TRBD1. V was pared by 3 bases and J by 7 bases, with 3 bases of the junction left unmatched. The CDR3 loop spans 13 amino acids. Per germline, CDR1 SGHTS and CDR2 YDEGEE. Here the CDR3 DNA reads TGTGCCAGCAGCTCCCGGGACAGGGGTGGCTACACCTTC. Its translation: CASSSRDRGGYTF.